These 2 T cell receptor beta chains came from one sample sequenced in a study of T cell responses to AZD1222 COVID-19 vaccine. Here immunoSEQ multiplex PCR was the method, and the copy in TCRdb shows in-frame clones only, minus some. In the table there are 100,000 or so clones, 87% of which are singletons. The sample in question was peripheral blood, obtained on day 0 of AZD1222 vaccination. The receptors were gathered from an adult in good health.

This rearrangement joins TRBV4-3 to TRBJ1-1, with D uncertain. Germline-derived CDR1 and CDR2 are LGHNA and YSLEER. The V and J ends lost 4 bases and 4 bases respectively, with 16 bases between them. The CDR3 contains 15 residues. CDR3 nucleotides: TGCGCCAGCAGCCTCTCGGGCGGTGTACCCACTGAAGCTTTCTTT. Its translation: CASSLSGGVPTEAFF.

This clone was found a few times. The rearrangement links TRBV4-3 to TRBJ1-1; D possibly corresponds to TRBD1 (5 bases). The germline gives CDR1 LGHNA, CDR2 YSLEER. The CDR3 contains 16 residues. V shed 4 bases and J shed 4 bases, with 19 bases lying between them. This CDR3 is CASSRVGSLGRTEAFF. Written as DNA, the CDR3 is TGCGCCAGCAGCCGGGTGGGGTCGCTGGGACGCACTGAAGCTTTCTTT.